This is a list of T cell receptor beta chains from one sample in a study of T cells in Graves' hyperthyroidism and ophthalmopathy. TCRdb called the multiplex PCR reads again in MiXCR, with one record for every CDR3 protein. The sample lists some 770,000 distinct CDR3 sequences; over 15% were seen once. Input material: blood. The receptors here all came from a man between 18 and 35 years old with Graves' hyperthyroidism. Both conserved end residues are part of each CDR3. D genes are given only for firm matches. Where a row states a size, it is once, few, many or the class of an expanded clone; other rows omit it.

CDR3 length	D gene	J gene	clone size	V gene	CDR3 DNA	CDR3 protein
15	-	TRBJ1-6	-	TRBV4-2	TGTGCCAGCAGCCCCCAGGGCCTCTTTAATTCACCCCTCCACTTT	CASSPQGLFNSPLHF
14	-	TRBJ1-5	-	TRBV28	TGTGCCAGCACTCAGGGTTCAGGCAATCAGCCCCAGCATTTT	CASTQGSGNQPQHF
14	-	TRBJ1-1	many	TRBV12-3/TRBV12-4	TGTGCCAGCAGCCAACAGCAAATGAACACTGAAGCTTTCTTT	CASSQQQMNTEAFF
15	TRBD2	TRBJ2-1	-	TRBV2	TGTGCCAGCAAACTAGCGGAGGGGACCTACAATGAGCAGTTCTTC	CASKLAEGTYNEQFF
17	TRBD1	TRBJ2-1	many	TRBV7-9	TGTGCCAGCAGCTTTCCGACCCGGGACAGGGATAAATTTGAGCAGTTCTTC	CASSFPTRDRDKFEQFF
17	TRBD2	TRBJ2-1	-	TRBV24-1	TGTGCCACCAGTGATGCCGGGACTAGCGGAGTCTACAATGAGCAGTTCTTC	CATSDAGTSGVYNEQFF
15	TRBD2	TRBJ2-1	-	TRBV4-2	TGTGCCAGCAGCCAAGAGGCGGGAGGGCTCAATGAGCAGTTCTTC	CASSQEAGGLNEQFF
17	TRBD1	TRBJ2-5	-	TRBV7-9	TGTGCCAGCACTCTCGAGGGGGACAGGGAACAACAAGAGACCCAGTACTTC	CASTLEGDREQQETQYF
16	-	TRBJ1-3	many	TRBV28	TGTGCCAGCACTTTGGGACACAGCAGCTCTGGAAACACCATATATTTT	CASTLGHSSSGNTIYF
15	-	TRBJ1-1	-	TRBV9	TGTGCCAGCAGCGGGAGGGAGAGCATGAACACTGAAGCTTTCTTT	CASSGRESMNTEAFF
18	-	TRBJ2-1	-	TRBV6-1	TGTGCCAGCAGTGTGGGGGGGACAGGATCCTCCGTCCGCAATGAGCAGTTCTTC	CASSVGGTGSSVRNEQFF
16	-	TRBJ1-1	few	TRBV27	TGTGCCAGCAGCTATGGGACAACATCTATGAACACTGAAGCTTTCTTT	CASSYGTTSMNTEAFF
15	TRBD2	TRBJ2-7	many	TRBV6-1	TGTGCCAGCACCGAAGGGACTAGCGGGAGCCGAGAGCAGTACTTC	CASTEGTSGSREQYF
14	-	TRBJ1-1	many	TRBV2	TGTGCCAGCAGTCAACAGGGTGGGGACACTGAAGCTTTCTTT	CASSQQGGDTEAFF
12	-	TRBJ2-4	few	TRBV28	TGTGCCAGCTCCCTAGTTGGGAACATTCAGTACTTC	CASSLVGNIQYF